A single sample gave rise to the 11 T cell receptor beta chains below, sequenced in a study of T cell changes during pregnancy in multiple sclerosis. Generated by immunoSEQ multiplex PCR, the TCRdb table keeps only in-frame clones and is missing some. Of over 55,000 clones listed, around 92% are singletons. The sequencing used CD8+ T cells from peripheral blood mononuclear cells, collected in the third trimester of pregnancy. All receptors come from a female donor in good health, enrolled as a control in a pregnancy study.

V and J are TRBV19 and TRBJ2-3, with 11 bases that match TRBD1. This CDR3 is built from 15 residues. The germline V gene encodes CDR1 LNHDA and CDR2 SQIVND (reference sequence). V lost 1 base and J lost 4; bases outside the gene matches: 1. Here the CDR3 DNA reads TGTGCCAGTAGTATAGGGACAGGGGGCGCAGATACGCAGTATTTT. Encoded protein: CASSIGTGGADTQYF. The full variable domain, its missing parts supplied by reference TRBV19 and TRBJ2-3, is DGGITQSPKYLFRKEGQNVTLSCEQNLNHDAMYWYRQDPGQGLRLIYYSQIVNDFQKGDIAEGYSVSREKKESFPLTVTSAQKNPTAFYLCASSIGTGGADTQYFGPGTRLTVL.

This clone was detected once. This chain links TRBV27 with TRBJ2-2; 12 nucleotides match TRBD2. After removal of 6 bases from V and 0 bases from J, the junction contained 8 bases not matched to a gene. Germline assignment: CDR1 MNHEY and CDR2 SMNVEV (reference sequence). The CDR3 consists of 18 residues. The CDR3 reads CASRQLAGGHANTGELFF. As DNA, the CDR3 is TGTGCCAGCAGACAACTAGCGGGGGGCCACGCGAACACCGGGGAGCTGTTTTTT.

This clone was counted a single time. CDR3 amino acids: CASSSPGTMAYEQYF. In DNA, the CDR3 is TGTGCCAGCAGTTCCCCCGGGACAATGGCCTACGAGCAGTACTTC. The chain links TRBV6-5 to TRBJ2-7; perhaps TRBD1 as D (6 bases). Germline V gene sequence: CDR1 MNHEY, CDR2 SVGAGI. With 4 bases removed from V and 2 bases from J, the gap between germline ends came to 15 bases. This CDR3 region has 15 residues.

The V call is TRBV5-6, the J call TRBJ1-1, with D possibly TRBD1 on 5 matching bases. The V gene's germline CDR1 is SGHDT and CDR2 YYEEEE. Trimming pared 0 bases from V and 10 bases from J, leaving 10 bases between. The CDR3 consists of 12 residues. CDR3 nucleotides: TGTGCCAGCAGCTTGGCCGGCGGGGCAGCTTTCTTT. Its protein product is CASSLAGGAAFF.

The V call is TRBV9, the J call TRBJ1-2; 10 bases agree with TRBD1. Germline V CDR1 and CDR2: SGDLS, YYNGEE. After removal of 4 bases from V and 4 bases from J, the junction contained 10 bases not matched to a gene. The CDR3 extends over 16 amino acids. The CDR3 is CASSSGQGVEVYGYTF. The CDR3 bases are TGTGCCAGCAGCTCCGGACAGGGGGTTGAGGTCTATGGCTACACCTTC.

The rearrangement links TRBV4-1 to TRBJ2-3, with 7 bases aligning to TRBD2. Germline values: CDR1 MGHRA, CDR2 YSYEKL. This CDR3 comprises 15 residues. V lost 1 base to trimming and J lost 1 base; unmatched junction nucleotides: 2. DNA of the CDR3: TGCGCCAGCAGCCAAGCCGCGGGGGGCACAGATACGCAGTATTTT. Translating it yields CASSQAAGGTDTQYF.

The DNA of the CDR3 is TGCGCCAGCAGCCAAAAGACTAGCGGGTACACAGATACGCAGTATTTT. This translates into CASSQKTSGYTDTQYF. The rearrangement links TRBV4-3 to TRBJ2-3; 10 nucleotides agree with TRBD2. The CDR3 length is 16 residues. V trimming: 2 bases; J trimming: 2 bases; junction bases outside the gene matches: 4. Germline V gene data show CDR1 as LGHNA and CDR2 as YSLEER.

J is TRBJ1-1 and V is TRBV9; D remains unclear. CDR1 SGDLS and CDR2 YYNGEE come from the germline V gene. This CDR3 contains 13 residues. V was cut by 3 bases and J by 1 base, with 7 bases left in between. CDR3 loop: CASSDQSNTEAFF. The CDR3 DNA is TGTGCCAGCAGCGATCAGTCGAACACTGAAGCTTTCTTT.

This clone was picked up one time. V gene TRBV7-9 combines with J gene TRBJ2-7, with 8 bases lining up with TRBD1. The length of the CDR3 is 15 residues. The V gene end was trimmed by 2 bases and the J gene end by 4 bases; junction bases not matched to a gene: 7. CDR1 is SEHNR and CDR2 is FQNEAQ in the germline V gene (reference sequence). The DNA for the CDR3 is TGTGCCAGCAGCTTAAAGGGGACAGGCGGTTACGAGCAGTACTTC. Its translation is CASSLKGTGGYEQYF.

The CDR3 protein is CASSQDWRAGRTDTQYF. The CDR3 nucleotides read TGCGCCAGCAGCCAAGATTGGCGGGCTGGTAGGACAGATACGCAGTATTTT. This chain links TRBV4-3 with TRBJ2-3; TRBD2 might be the D (5 bases). Germline CDR1 reads LGHNA; CDR2 reads YSLEER. The germline V and J ends were trimmed by 0 bases and 3 bases, with 16 bases remaining between them. The CDR3 has 17 amino acids.

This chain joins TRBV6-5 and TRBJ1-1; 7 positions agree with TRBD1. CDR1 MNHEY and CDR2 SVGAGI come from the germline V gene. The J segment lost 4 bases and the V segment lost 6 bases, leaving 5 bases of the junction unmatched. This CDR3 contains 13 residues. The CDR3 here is CASSDTGATEAFF. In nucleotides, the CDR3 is TGTGCCAGCAGCGATACAGGGGCCACTGAAGCTTTCTTT.